These 19 T cell receptor beta chains originate from one sample sequenced in a study of blood T cells in healthy people across ages. A sample-barcoded 5' primer and a J-beta primer mix were used in a second PCR of roughly 7 to 11 cycles. TCRdb recomputed calls from the 5' RACE reads with MiXCR, one row per CDR3 protein. The sample records 1.5 million or so distinct CDR3 sequences, less than 45% being singletons. The sequenced material came from blood. Every receptor here comes from a woman between 18 and 29 years old in good health.

Notes on this clonotype: This may arise from a read error, as a much more abundant clone is one base away. The V and J genes are TRBV20-1 and TRBJ2-3; TRBD2 matches at 11 bases. Germline CDR1 reads DFQATT; CDR2 reads SNEGSKA (reference sequence). This CDR3 spans 16 amino acids. With 5 bases clipped from V and 1 base from J, the junction kept 8 bases outside the gene matches. CDR3: CSAPTQTSGGTDTQYF. DNA for the CDR3: TGCAGTGCTCCCACCCAGACTAGCGGGGGCACAGATACGCAGTATTTT.

Details on this clonotype: One junction end disagrees with the germline gene, perhaps due to a read error. The V and J genes are TRBV6-2 or TRBV6-3 and TRBJ2-3, with 7 bases fitting TRBD1. CDR3 length: 15 residues. From germline, CDR1 is MNHEY and CDR2 SVGEGT. CDR3 loop: CANSYWGTVTDTQYF. The DNA for the CDR3 is TGTGCCAACAGTTACTGGGGGACAGTTACAGATACGCAGTATTTT.

The chain combines TRBV21-1 with TRBJ2-1; the table's D call, TRBD2, was not checked against the DNA. TRBV21-1 is a pseudogene. This CDR3 is 15 amino acids long. The CDR3 loop is CASSKEWRESGEQFF. The CDR3 DNA reads as TGTGCCAGCAGCAAAGAGTGGCGGGAGAGCGGTGAGCAGTTCTTC.

This clonotype is a singleton in its sample. The chain combines TRBV10-2 with TRBJ2-3, with D perhaps TRBD2 (5 bases). CDR1 is WSHSY, CDR2 SAAADI, per germline. The CDR3 consists of 15 residues. In nucleotides, the CDR3 is TGCGCAGTAGACGCTGGAGTAGCGAGCACAGATACGCAGTATTTT. This encodes CAVDAGVASTDTQYF.

The chain couples TRBV28 to TRBJ2-3; 11 bases line up with TRBD2. The CDR3 totals 18 residues. V dropped 4 bases and J dropped 0; count of bases not matched to a gene: 9. Germline values: CDR1 MDHEN, CDR2 SYDVKM. CDR3 sequence reads: CASSWRVGLAASTDTQYF. Here the CDR3 DNA reads TGTGCCAGCAGTTGGAGGGTGGGACTAGCGGCTAGCACAGATACGCAGTATTTT. The full variable domain, with the rest looked up from reference TRBV28 and TRBJ2-3, is DVKVTQSSRYLVKRTGEKVFLECVQDMDHENMFWYRQDPGLGLRLIYFSYDVKMKEKGDIPEGYSVSREKKERFSLILESASTNQTSMYLCASSWRVGLAASTDTQYFGPGTRLTVL.

This clonotype was seen just once. V usage is TRBV27 and J usage is TRBJ2-4; TRBD2 is a possible D gene (5 bases). This CDR3 has 16 amino acids. Germline V gene data show CDR1 as MNHEY and CDR2 as SMNVEV (reference sequence). Trimming removed 5 bases from V and 7 bases from J, with 21 bases in between. The CDR3 region is CASSPQAGLPANIQYF. The CDR3 DNA sequence: TGTGCCAGCAGTCCCCAGGCGGGTCTTCCGGCGAACATTCAGTACTTC.

The chain employs TRBV28 and TRBJ2-5; 7 nucleotides line up with TRBD1. The DNA matches TRBJ2-7 better at its end, which makes the J call doubtful. CDR3 length equals 14 residues. The germline gives CDR1 MDHEN, CDR2 SYDVKM. The DNA of the CDR3 is TGTGCCAGCAAAGAGGGACAGCCAACCTACGAGCAGTACTTC. It is translated as CASKEGQPTYEQYF.

The genes are TRBV4-1 and TRBJ2-5; D unclear. The CDR3 loop spans 15 amino acids. The germline V gene has CDR1 MGHRA and CDR2 YSYEKL. V shed 0 bases and J shed 6 bases, with 14 bases lying between them. This CDR3 is CASSQDLGQQKTQYF. The CDR3 bases are TGCGCCAGCAGCCAAGATCTAGGGCAGCAAAAGACCCAGTACTTC.

Remarks on this clonotype: This may be a read error, as it is one base from a much larger clone. CDR3 in amino acids: CASSPTAGSGQFF. The CDR3 region has the DNA TGCGCCAGCAGTCCTACCGCAGGGTCTGGGCAGTTCTTC. V gene TRBV4-1 combines with J gene TRBJ2-1, with a tentative D call TRBD1 (5 bases). This CDR3 comprises 13 residues. V was clipped by 6 bases and J by 12 bases, with 18 bases between them. From germline, CDR1 is MGHRA and CDR2 YSYEKL.

V and J are TRBV7-9 and TRBJ1-2, with TRBD1 matching over 8 bases. Unmatched junction bases numbered 19, after V lost 2 bases and J lost 8 bases. CDR3 size: 18 residues. Germline CDR1 and CDR2: SEHNR and FQNEAQ (reference sequence). This CDR3 is CASSLRGSDRASSRGYTF. CDR3 DNA sequence: TGTGCCAGCAGCTTAAGGGGCTCGGACAGGGCTTCATCAAGGGGCTACACCTTC.

In its sample, this clonotype was seen a few times. This rearrangement joins TRBV4-3 to TRBJ1-2; TRBD1 agrees at 8 bases. Germline lookup yields CDR1 LGHNA and CDR2 YSLEER. The V segment lost 3 bases and the J segment 5 bases; nucleotides outside the gene matches: 5. This CDR3 has 14 amino acids. CDR3 bases: TGCGCCAGCAGCCAGGCGACAGGGGTTTATGGCTACACCTTC. Amino acid sequence: CASSQATGVYGYTF.

This chain joins TRBV15 and TRBJ1-6; perhaps TRBD1 as D (5 bases). CDR3 length: 14 residues. Germline V gene data show CDR1 as LNHNV and CDR2 as YYDKDF (reference sequence). Trimming took 5 bases from V and 9 from J, leaving 14 bases between them. CDR3 nucleotide sequence: TGTGCCACCAGCCGAGGGACCAGTAGTTCACCCCTCCACTTT. This encodes CATSRGTSSSPLHF.

A word on this clonotype: A clone one base away is much larger, so this may be a read error. The CDR3 sequence: CSVERAGYNEQFF. CDR3 sequence (DNA): TGCAGCGTTGAACGAGCGGGATACAATGAGCAGTTCTTC. The chain recombines TRBV29-1 with TRBJ2-1, with TRBD2 matching 7 bases. This CDR3 comprises 13 residues. Germline lookup yields CDR1 SQVTM and CDR2 ANQGSEA. J lost 4 bases, V lost 2 bases, and 2 bases had no gene match.

This chain links TRBV7-2 with TRBJ1-2; D is unresolved. Germline V gene lookup returns CDR1 SGHTA and CDR2 FQGNSA. V gave up 1 base and J gave up 3 bases, with 9 bases separating them. This CDR3 comprises 14 residues. The CDR3 DNA is TGTGCCAGCAGCTTAGTTGGGCTAGACTATGGCTACACCTTC. Translation: CASSLVGLDYGYTF. Full variable domain (remainder filled in from reference TRBV7-2 and TRBJ1-2): GAGVSQSPSNKVTEKGKDVELRCDPISGHTALYWYRQSLGQGLEFLIYFQGNSAPDKSGLPSDRFSAERTGGSVSTLTIQRTQQEDSAVYLCASSLVGLDYGYTFGSGTRLTVV.

This chain joins TRBV24-1 and TRBJ1-5; D may be TRBD1 (5 bases). The CDR3 covers 19 residues. The germline CDR1 and CDR2 sequences are KGHDR and SFDVKD. Trimming pared 5 bases from V and 3 bases from J, leaving 25 bases between. CDR3 loop: CATSGGSGLSGIVNQPQHF. Here the CDR3 DNA reads TGTGCCACCAGTGGCGGGTCAGGGTTGAGCGGTATTGTCAATCAGCCCCAGCATTTT.

This clonotype came up a few times. The chain carries TRBV7-9 and TRBJ1-1, with D perhaps TRBD1 (6 bases). With 3 bases removed from V and 2 bases from J, the gap between germline ends came to 13 bases. Germline V gene sequence: CDR1 SEHNR, CDR2 FQNEAQ (reference sequence). The CDR3 totals 15 residues. CDR3 sequence reads: CASSFDRQANTEAFF. CDR3 in DNA: TGTGCCAGCAGCTTCGACAGACAGGCAAACACTGAAGCTTTCTTT.

This rearrangement joins TRBV12-3 or TRBV12-4 to TRBJ2-3, with TRBD1 matching 11 bases. The CDR3 totals 16 residues. V shed 4 bases and J 3 bases; nucleotides not matched to a gene: 6. The CDR3 protein is CASSSPGQGATDTQYF. The CDR3 DNA reads as TGTGCCAGCAGTTCCCCCGGACAGGGGGCGACAGATACGCAGTATTTT.

The rearrangement links TRBV27 to TRBJ2-7, with a weak D call TRBD2 (6 bases). Germline assignment: CDR1 MNHEY and CDR2 SMNVEV (reference sequence). CDR3 size: 15 residues. Between the trimmed V and J ends, which lost 2 bases and 2 bases, there was a span of 13 bases. In nucleotides, the CDR3 is TGTGCCAGCAGTTTAAATGGCGGGAAGCCCTACGAGCAGTACTTC. Translated, it gives CASSLNGGKPYEQYF.

This chain uses TRBV12-3 or TRBV12-4 with TRBJ2-4; D possibly corresponds to TRBD1 (5 bases). The DNA matches TRBJ2-7 better at its end, which makes the J call doubtful. This CDR3 spans 14 amino acids. DNA for the CDR3: TGTGCCAGCAGTTTAAGACGCAGGGCTGACGAGCAGTACTTC. This sequence encodes CASSLRRRADEQYF.